The clone carrying this T cell receptor beta chain has at least ten counts. Its antigen is unknown. J lost 8 bases, V lost 6 bases, and 12 bases had no gene match. The germline V gene has CDR1 MNHNS and CDR2 SASEGT. This CDR3 has 15 residues. The sample's time point: newly diagnosed GD, antithyroid drugs for less than 3 months. Preparation of the TCR library used RNA extracted from PBMCs. Enrollment of patients was through an endocrinology department in Xi'an, China. Combining iRepertoire HTBI primers with Arm-PCR of CDR3 regions, the authors built TCR beta libraries. Using its own MiXCR run on the multiplex PCR reads, TCRdb lists one record per CDR3 protein. The data show fewer than 550,000 distinct CDR3 sequences, about 16% seen once. The data stem from a study of regulatory T cells in long-lasting Graves disease. Study observations and caveats: Persistent Graves' patients showed less TCR diversity than newly diagnosed patients showed. Favoring TRBV28, TRBJ1-2 and TRBJ2-5 was a feature seen in persistent disease.

The sample was also linked to a second study, of T cells in Graves' hyperthyroidism and ophthalmopathy.

The clonotype was recovered from a woman under 30 with Graves disease. Sequencing was performed on peripheral blood mononuclear cells (PBMCs), taken at new diagnosis, from a patient treated with antithyroid drugs. The chain carries TRBV6-1 and TRBJ2-1, with 8 bases that match TRBD2. The DNA for the CDR3 is TGTGCCAGCAGGGTAGCGGGGAGGGGGATAGATGAGCAGTTCTTC. Translated, it gives CASRVAGRGIDEQFF.